The 21 T cell receptor beta chains below were found in one sample sequenced in a study of T cells in Graves' hyperthyroidism and ophthalmopathy. From RNA transcripts, TCR beta CDR3 regions were amplified. The HTBI primer set served for first-round RT-PCR of the TCR CDR3. Each CDR3 protein gets one entry after TCRdb re-called the multiplex PCR reads with MiXCR. The repertoire includes more than 500,000 distinct CDR3 sequences, roughly 14% of them detected once, and 4% to 5.5% sits in the top ten. The sample taken for sequencing was blood. Receptors were obtained from a woman aged 40 to 50 with Graves' ophthalmopathy.

This clonotype has ten or more counts. V usage is TRBV15 and J usage is TRBJ1-2, with D uncertain. Germline V lookup: CDR1 LNHNV, CDR2 YYDKDF (reference sequence). The length of the CDR3 is 13 residues. Between the trimmed V and J ends, which lost 1 base and 1 base, there was a span of 4 bases. Here the CDR3 DNA reads TGTGCCACCAGCAGAGGGCTTAACTATGGCTACACCTTC. Translated: CATSRGLNYGYTF.

This clonotype was counted only a few times. The chain joins TRBV10-3 to TRBJ2-5; a possible D gene is TRBD2 (5 bases). Trimming took 2 bases from V and 0 from J, leaving 13 bases between them. The V gene's germline CDR1 is ENHRY and CDR2 SYGVKD. CDR3 size: 16 residues. CDR3 sequence reads: CAISENREGNQETQYF. The DNA for the CDR3 is TGTGCCATCAGTGAGAACCGGGAAGGGAACCAAGAGACCCAGTACTTC.

This clonotype has a count of ten or more. The J gene is TRBJ2-2, the V gene TRBV12-3 or TRBV12-4, with D maybe TRBD1 (6 bases). This CDR3 is built from 15 residues. The V end lost 7 bases, the J end lost 2 bases, and 14 bases lay between the germline ends. CDR3: CASTPMGANTGELFF. The CDR3 DNA follows: TGTGCCAGCACCCCCATGGGGGCTAACACCGGGGAGCTGTTTTTT.

The gene calls are TRBV6-5 and TRBJ1-1; 7 bases match TRBD1. This CDR3 region has 12 residues. Germline V gives CDR1 MNHEY, CDR2 SVGAGI. Trimming took 4 bases from V and 10 from J; bases not matched to a gene: 6. CDR3 sequence (DNA): TGTGCCAGCAGTTCAACAGGGGAAGTAGCTTTCTTT. Translated, it gives CASSSTGEVAFF.

This clonotype appeared many times. The chain links TRBV28 to TRBJ1-5; TRBD1 agrees at 8 bases. The CDR3 totals 17 residues. With 0 bases clipped from V and 1 base from J, the junction kept 5 bases outside the gene matches. Germline loops: CDR1 MDHEN, CDR2 SYDVKM. The CDR3, as DNA: TGTGCCAGCAGTTTATGGACAGGGGCAGGGAGCAATCAGCCCCAGCATTTT. The encoded protein is CASSLWTGAGSNQPQHF.

This clonotype was recorded many times. The chain links TRBV2 to TRBJ2-5, with D possibly TRBD2 on 7 matching bases. Per germline, CDR1 SNHLY and CDR2 FYNNEI. This CDR3 is built from 14 residues. The ends were cut back, 11 bases at V and 6 bases at J, with 22 bases in the middle. The CDR3 loop reads CASQGDGGAKTQYF. The CDR3 DNA sequence: TGTGCCTCCCAAGGTGATGGGGGGGCCAAGACCCAGTACTTC. Combining the CDR3 with reference TRBV2 and TRBJ2-5 gives the whole variable domain EPEVTQTPSHQVTQMGQEVILRCVPISNHLYFYWYRQILGQKVEFLVSFYNNEISEKSEIFDDQFSVERPDGSNFTLKIRSTKLEDSAMYFCASQGDGGAKTQYFGPGTRLLVL.

V is TRBV4-1 and J is TRBJ2-7; either TRBD1 or TRBD2 may fit D (6 bases each). The CDR3 length is 13 residues. V was clipped by 3 bases and J by 7 bases, with 13 bases between them. Germline lookup yields CDR1 MGHRA and CDR2 YSYEKL. This CDR3 is CASSQGGWGEQYF. The DNA for the CDR3 is TGCGCCAGCAGCCAGGGGGGCTGGGGAGAGCAGTACTTC.

This clonotype was found once. The gene calls are TRBV11-2 and TRBJ2-2; D is ambiguous. Per the germline V gene, CDR1 is SGHAT and CDR2 is FQNNGV. The V gene lost 3 bases and the J gene lost 6 bases, with 14 bases spanning the gap. The CDR3 loop spans 15 amino acids. CDR3 in DNA: TGTGCCAGCAGCTTTGATTTAGTAGTGGCCGGGGAGCTGTTTTTT. This codes for CASSFDLVVAGELFF.

The sample holds many counts of this clonotype. V usage is TRBV30 and J usage is TRBJ2-7, with a tentative D call TRBD2 (6 bases). Trimming pared 1 base from V and 7 bases from J, leaving 14 bases between. From germline, CDR1 is GTSNPN and CDR2 SVGIG (reference sequence). The CDR3 totals 13 residues. The CDR3 protein is CAWSGVGAGEQYF. The CDR3 bases are TGTGCCTGGAGTGGGGTCGGGGCGGGGGAGCAGTACTTC.

This clonotype has at least ten counts. The chain combines TRBV7-9 with TRBJ1-1; D gene ambiguous. In germline, CDR1 is SEHNR, CDR2 FQNEAQ (reference sequence). The CDR3 covers 15 residues. Trimming shortened V by 5 bases and J by 1 base, and 14 bases separated the two germline ends. The CDR3 DNA follows: TGTGCCAGCAGCCCACAGCTTCCCTCGAACACTGAAGCTTTCTTT. This gives the protein CASSPQLPSNTEAFF.

This clonotype came up many times. This chain connects TRBV27 to TRBJ2-5; D possibly uses TRBD1 or TRBD2 (5 bases each). Germline V gene lookup returns CDR1 MNHEY and CDR2 SMNVEV (reference sequence). Between the trimmed V and J ends, which lost 2 bases and 4 bases, there was a span of 8 bases. The CDR3 is 13 residues long. CDR3 in amino acids: CASSLVGTETQYF. The CDR3 region has the DNA TGTGCCAGCAGTTTAGTCGGGACAGAGACCCAGTACTTC.

The table lists this clonotype with many counts. The V call is TRBV28, the J call TRBJ1-2; D is unclear. CDR3 length equals 13 residues. The V end lost 2 bases, the J end lost 6 bases, and 10 bases lay between the germline ends. The V gene's germline CDR1 is MDHEN and CDR2 SYDVKM. CDR3 protein: CASSLMGSHGYTF. CDR3 DNA: TGTGCCAGCAGTTTAATGGGGTCTCATGGCTACACCTTC.

This clonotype was seen repeatedly, ten times or more. This CDR3 is CASSSGDTRAAYGYTF. CDR3 in DNA: TGTGCCAGCAGTTCCGGGGACACCCGGGCCGCCTATGGCTACACCTTC. J is TRBJ1-2 and V is TRBV28, with a weak D call TRBD1 (6 bases). Trimming removed 4 bases from V and 4 bases from J, with 19 bases in between. The length of the CDR3 is 16 residues. Germline V CDR1 and CDR2: MDHEN, SYDVKM.

The chain combines TRBV6-5 with TRBJ2-7, with 7 bases identical to TRBD2. V shed 2 bases and J 5 bases; nucleotides not matched to a gene: 3. The CDR3 is made up of 13 amino acids. Looked up from germline, CDR1 is MNHEY and CDR2 is SVGAGI. The CDR3 loop is CASSYVAGDEQYF. In DNA, the CDR3 is TGTGCCAGCAGTTACGTGGCGGGAGACGAGCAGTACTTC.

This clonotype was observed at least ten times. The chain joins TRBV19 to TRBJ2-7, with D maybe TRBD2 (6 bases). The V end was cut by 6 bases, the J end by 2 bases, with 20 bases between. Germline V CDR1 and CDR2: LNHDA, SQIVND (reference sequence). The CDR3 totals 16 residues. CDR3 amino acids: CASRSSSRGSTYEQYF. CDR3 sequence (DNA): TGTGCCAGTAGGTCCTCCTCTCGGGGGTCCACCTACGAGCAGTACTTC.

This clonotype was recorded many times. The chain links TRBV11-2 to TRBJ2-2; no definite D call. The CDR3 extends over 15 amino acids. Germline assignment: CDR1 SGHAT and CDR2 FQNNGV. The ends were cut back, 3 bases at V and 2 bases at J, with 10 bases in the middle. CDR3 sequence: CASSFKPFNTGELFF. In DNA form, the CDR3 reads TGTGCCAGCAGCTTTAAACCTTTTAACACCGGGGAGCTGTTTTTT.

This clonotype came up many times. This is likely a read error, given that the CDR3 carries no conserved phenylalanine or tryptophan at its end. The chain recombines TRBV12-3 or TRBV12-4 with TRBJ1-2; D is possibly TRBD1 (6 bases). The CDR3 spans 13 residues. Trimming took off 5 bases at V and 4 bases at J, with 11 bases between the two ends. DNA for the CDR3: TGTGCCAGCAGTCAACAGGGCATCTATGGCTACACCCTC. Encoded protein: CASSQQGIYGYTL.

This clonotype was seen at least ten times. The chain joins TRBV20-1 to TRBJ2-7; TRBD1 is a possible D gene (5 bases). The CDR3 sequence is 13 residues long. Germline loops: CDR1 DFQATT, CDR2 SNEGSKA (reference sequence). V lost 3 bases and J lost 0, with 9 bases in between. The CDR3 loop is CSASRDSSYEQYF. The CDR3 nucleotides read TGCAGTGCTAGTCGTGACAGCTCCTACGAGCAGTACTTC.

Many counts were recorded for this clonotype. CDR3 sequence (DNA): TGCGCCAGCAGCCAAGAGGGACTAGAGCGGAAGACCCAGTACTTC. Translating gives CASSQEGLERKTQYF. This chain connects TRBV4-3 to TRBJ2-5; 8 bases are shared with TRBD2. CDR3 size: 15 residues. With 0 bases clipped from V and 6 bases from J, the junction kept 6 bases outside the gene matches. Germline loops: CDR1 LGHNA, CDR2 YSLEER.

This clonotype was observed many times. V gene TRBV7-2 combines with J gene TRBJ2-7; 9 nucleotides align to TRBD1. V shed 1 base and J 12 bases; nucleotides not matched to a gene: 10. The CDR3 extends over 14 amino acids. The germline gives CDR1 SGHTA, CDR2 FQGNSA. The CDR3 DNA reads as TGTGCCAGCAGCTTAGAAGCGGGACAGGGTCCGACGTACTTC. Protein product: CASSLEAGQGPTYF.

This clonotype was seen only a few times. This chain connects TRBV24-1 to TRBJ1-5; D is unresolved. This CDR3 contains 14 residues. Trimming took 5 bases from V and 0 from J, leaving 7 bases between them. Germline CDR1 reads KGHDR; CDR2 reads SFDVKD. The CDR3 sequence: CATSGGSSNQPQHF. CDR3 in DNA: TGTGCCACCAGTGGGGGAAGTAGCAATCAGCCCCAGCATTTT.